This TCR beta chain was obtained from a study of blood T cell repertoires in COVID-19. Study details: The United States, Italy and Spain supplied acute and convalescent COVID-19 samples. The analysed material was cDNA or gDNA that came from T cells, B-cell-depleted T cells, or PBMCs.

Germline V gene sequence: CDR1 SQVTM, CDR2 ANQGSEA. This CDR3 has 11 amino acids. Trimming shortened V by 4 bases and J by 4 bases, and 7 bases separated the two germline ends. A word on this clone: In the same sample, other DNA sequences code for this CDR3.

The authors' processing: By means of reference gene primer amplification, nucleated cell counts were estimated. Profiled with immunoSEQ multiplex PCR; TCRdb holds only in-frame clones, not every one. V and J calls plus clone size are reproduced from that table; the DNA served to infer D and trimming. The data hold more than 200,000 clones, with 85% to 90% observed a single time. Those who participated ranged in age from 18 to 89 years and resided in about 24 US areas. The clonotype originates from a woman aged 25 to 45 who had recovered from COVID-19. The J gene is TRBJ1-2, the V gene TRBV29-1, with no clear D. The specimen sequenced was PBMCs or T cells enriched from blood (not recorded which). The CDR3 sequence is CSVGTVYGYTF. The CDR3 DNA reads as TGCAGCGTTGGTACGGTCTATGGCTACACCTTC.